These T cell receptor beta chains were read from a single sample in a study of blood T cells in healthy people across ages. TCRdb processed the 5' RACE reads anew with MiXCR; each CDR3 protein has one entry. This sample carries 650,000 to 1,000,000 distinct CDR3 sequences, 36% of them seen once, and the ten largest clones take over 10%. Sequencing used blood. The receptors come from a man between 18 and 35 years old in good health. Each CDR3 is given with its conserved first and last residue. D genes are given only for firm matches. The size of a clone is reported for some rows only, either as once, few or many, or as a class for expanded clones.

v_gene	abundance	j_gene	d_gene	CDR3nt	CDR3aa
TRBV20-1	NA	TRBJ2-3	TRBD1	TGCAGTGCTGGGGGACAGACCACAGATACGCAGTATTTT	CSAGGQTTDTQYF
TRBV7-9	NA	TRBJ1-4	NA	TGTGCCAGCAGCTCGCGTCAGGGTACAACTAATGAAAAACTGTTTTTT	CASSSRQGTTNEKLFF
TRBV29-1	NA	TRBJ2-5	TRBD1	TGCAGCGTTGAAAGGGGACAGGGGATGAAGAGGGAGACCCAGTACTTC	CSVERGQGMKRETQYF
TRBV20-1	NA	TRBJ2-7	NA	TGCAGTGCTAGTGGTCGGGAAATATACGAGCAGTACTTC	CSASGREIYEQYF
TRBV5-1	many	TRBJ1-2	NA	TGCGCCAGCAGCTTGTTTGGAGGCGGCTACACCTTC	CASSLFGGGYTF
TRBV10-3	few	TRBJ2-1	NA	TGTGCCATCAGTGAGTCGCCGGCCAGGAACGAGCAGTTCTTC	CAISESPARNEQFF
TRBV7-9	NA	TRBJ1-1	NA	TGTGCCAGCAGCTTCGCCAACGAAGCTTTCTTT	CASSFANEAFF
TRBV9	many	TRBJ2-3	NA	TGTGCCAGCAGCTACACAGAGAGCACAGATACGCAGTATTTT	CASSYTESTDTQYF
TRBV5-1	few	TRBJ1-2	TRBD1	TGCGCCAGCAGCTTGACAGGGGTCTCTGGCTACACCTTC	CASSLTGVSGYTF
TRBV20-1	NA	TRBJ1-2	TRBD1	TGCAGTGCCTTTAAGAGGAACAGGGGAACCTATGGCTACACCTTC	CSAFKRNRGTYGYTF
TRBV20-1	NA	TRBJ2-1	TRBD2	TGCAGTGCCCCGGGGAGGGAAGCGTACAATGTGCAGTTCTTC	CSAPGREAYNVQFF
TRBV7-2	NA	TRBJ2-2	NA	TGTGCCAGCAGTCCGGGGGCGGACACCGGGGAGCTGTTTTTT	CASSPGADTGELFF
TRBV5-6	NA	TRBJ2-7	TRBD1	TGTGCCACCAGGGACAGGAGGAACAATGAGCAGTACTTC	CATRDRRNNEQYF
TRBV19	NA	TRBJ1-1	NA	TGTGCCAGTACCCCAGGACCGGGAAACACTGAAGCTTTCTTT	CASTPGPGNTEAFF
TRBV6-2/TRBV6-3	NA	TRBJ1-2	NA	TGTGCCAGCAGTTATGAAACCTTCTATGGCTACACCTTC	CASSYETFYGYTF
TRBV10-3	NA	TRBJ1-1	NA	TGTGCCATCAGTCTCGTATTGGGGCCAGACACTGAAGCTTTCTTT	CAISLVLGPDTEAFF